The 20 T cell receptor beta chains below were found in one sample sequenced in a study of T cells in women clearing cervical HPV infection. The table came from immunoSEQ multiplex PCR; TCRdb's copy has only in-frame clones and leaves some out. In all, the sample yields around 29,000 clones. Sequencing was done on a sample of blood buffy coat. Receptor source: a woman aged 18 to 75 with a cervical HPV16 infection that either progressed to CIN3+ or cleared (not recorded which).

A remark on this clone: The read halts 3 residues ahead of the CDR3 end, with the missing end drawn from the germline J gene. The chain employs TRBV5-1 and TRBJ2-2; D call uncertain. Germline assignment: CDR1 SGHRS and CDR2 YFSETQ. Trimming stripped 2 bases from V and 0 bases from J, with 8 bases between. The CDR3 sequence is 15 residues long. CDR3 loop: CASSFLTTNTGELFF. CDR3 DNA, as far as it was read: TGCGCCAGCAGCTTTCTTACTACGAACACCGGGGAG.

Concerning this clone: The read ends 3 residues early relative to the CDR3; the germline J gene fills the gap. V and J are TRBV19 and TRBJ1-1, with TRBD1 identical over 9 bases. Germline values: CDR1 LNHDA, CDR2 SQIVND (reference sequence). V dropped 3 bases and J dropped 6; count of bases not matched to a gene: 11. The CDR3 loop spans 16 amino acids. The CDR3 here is CASSMPSGTGISEAFF. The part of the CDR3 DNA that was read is TGTGCCAGTAGTATGCCTTCCGGGACAGGGATCTCTGAA.

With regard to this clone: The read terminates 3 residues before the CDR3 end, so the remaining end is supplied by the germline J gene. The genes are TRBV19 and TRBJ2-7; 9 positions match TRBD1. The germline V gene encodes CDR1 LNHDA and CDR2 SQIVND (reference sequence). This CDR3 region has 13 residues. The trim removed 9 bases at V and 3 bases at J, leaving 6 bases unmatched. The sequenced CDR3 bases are TGTGCCAGCAAACCGGGACAGGGCTACGAG. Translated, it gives CASKPGQGYE. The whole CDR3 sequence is CASKPGQGYEQYF. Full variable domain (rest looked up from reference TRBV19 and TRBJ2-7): DGGITQSPKYLFRKEGQNVTLSCEQNLNHDAMYWYRQDPGQGLRLIYYSQIVNDFQKGDIAEGYSVSREKKESFPLTVTSAQKNPTAFYLCASKPGQGYEQYFGPGTRLTVT.

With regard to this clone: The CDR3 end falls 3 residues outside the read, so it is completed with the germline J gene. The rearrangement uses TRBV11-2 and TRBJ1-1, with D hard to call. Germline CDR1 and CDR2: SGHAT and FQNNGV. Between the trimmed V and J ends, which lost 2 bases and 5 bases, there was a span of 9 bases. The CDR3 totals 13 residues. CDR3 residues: CASSLNGETEAFF. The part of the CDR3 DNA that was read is TGTGCCAGCAGCTTAAACGGGGAAACTGAA.

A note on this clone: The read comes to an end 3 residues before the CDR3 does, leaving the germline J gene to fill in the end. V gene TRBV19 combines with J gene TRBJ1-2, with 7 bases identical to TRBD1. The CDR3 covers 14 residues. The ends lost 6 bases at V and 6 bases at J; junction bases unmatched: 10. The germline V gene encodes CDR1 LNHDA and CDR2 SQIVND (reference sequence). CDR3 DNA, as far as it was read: TGTGCCAGTAGCCGGGGACAGATTAGGGATGGC. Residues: CASSRGQIRDG. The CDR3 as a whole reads CASSRGQIRDGYTF. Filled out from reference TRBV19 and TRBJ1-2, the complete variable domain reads DGGITQSPKYLFRKEGQNVTLSCEQNLNHDAMYWYRQDPGQGLRLIYYSQIVNDFQKGDIAEGYSVSREKKESFPLTVTSAQKNPTAFYLCASSRGQIRDGYTFGSGTRLTVV.

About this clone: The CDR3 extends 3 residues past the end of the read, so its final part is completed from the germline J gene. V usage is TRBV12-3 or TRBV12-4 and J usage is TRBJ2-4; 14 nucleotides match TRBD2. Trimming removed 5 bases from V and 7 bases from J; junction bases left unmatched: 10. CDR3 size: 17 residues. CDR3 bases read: TGTGCCAGCAGTAAGGAAAGGACTAGCGGGAGGAAGAACATT. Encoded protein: CASSKERTSGRKNI. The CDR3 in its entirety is CASSKERTSGRKNIQYF.

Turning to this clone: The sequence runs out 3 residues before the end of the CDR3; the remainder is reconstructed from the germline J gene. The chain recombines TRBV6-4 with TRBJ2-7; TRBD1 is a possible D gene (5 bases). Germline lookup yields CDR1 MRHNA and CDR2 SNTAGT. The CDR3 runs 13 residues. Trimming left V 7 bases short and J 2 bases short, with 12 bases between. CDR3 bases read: TGTGCCAGCAATTTCAGGGCCCCCTACGAG. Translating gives CASNFRAPYE. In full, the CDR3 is CASNFRAPYEQYF.

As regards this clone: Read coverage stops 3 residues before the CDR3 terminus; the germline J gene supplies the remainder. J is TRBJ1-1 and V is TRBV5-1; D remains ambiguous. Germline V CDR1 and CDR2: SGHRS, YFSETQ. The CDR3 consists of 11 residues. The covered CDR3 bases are TGCGCCAGCAGCTTGGGGGCTCTT. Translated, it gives CASSLGAL. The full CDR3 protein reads CASSLGALAFF.

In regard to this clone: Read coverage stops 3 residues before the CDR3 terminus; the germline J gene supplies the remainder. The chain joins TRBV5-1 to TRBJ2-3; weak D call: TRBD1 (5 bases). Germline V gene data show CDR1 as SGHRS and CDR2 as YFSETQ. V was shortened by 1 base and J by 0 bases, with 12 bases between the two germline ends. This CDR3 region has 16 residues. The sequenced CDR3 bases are TGCGCCAGCAGCTTGCGCAGGACAACTAGCACAGATACG. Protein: CASSLRRTTSTDT. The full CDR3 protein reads CASSLRRTTSTDTQYF.

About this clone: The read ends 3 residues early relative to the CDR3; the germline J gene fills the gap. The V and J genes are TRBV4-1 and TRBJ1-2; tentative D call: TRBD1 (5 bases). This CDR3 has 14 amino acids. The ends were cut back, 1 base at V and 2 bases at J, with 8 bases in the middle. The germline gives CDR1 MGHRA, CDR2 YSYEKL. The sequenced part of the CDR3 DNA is TGCGCCAGCAGCCAAGGGCGGACAAACTATGGC. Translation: CASSQGRTNYG. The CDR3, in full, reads CASSQGRTNYGYTF.

CDR3 bases read: TGTGCCATCAGCCAGAGACAGGGGACTGCCTTAAGCTCCTACAATGAG. Protein sequence: CAISQRQGTALSSYNE. The CDR3, in full, reads CAISQRQGTALSSYNEQFF. The chain links TRBV10-3 to TRBJ2-1, with 8 nucleotides matching TRBD1. The read halts 3 residues ahead of the CDR3 end, with the missing end drawn from the germline J gene. V trimming: 6 bases; J trimming: 0 bases; junction bases outside the gene matches: 16. Looked up from germline, CDR1 is ENHRY and CDR2 is SYGVKD. The CDR3 covers 19 residues.

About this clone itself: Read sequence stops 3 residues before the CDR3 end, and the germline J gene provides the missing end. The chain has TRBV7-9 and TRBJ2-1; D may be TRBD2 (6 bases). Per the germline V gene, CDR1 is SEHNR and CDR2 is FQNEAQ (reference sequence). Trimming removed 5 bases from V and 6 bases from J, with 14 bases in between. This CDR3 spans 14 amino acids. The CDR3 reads CASSLMGTPNEQFF. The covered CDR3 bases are TGTGCCAGCAGCCTTATGGGGACTCCCAATGAG.

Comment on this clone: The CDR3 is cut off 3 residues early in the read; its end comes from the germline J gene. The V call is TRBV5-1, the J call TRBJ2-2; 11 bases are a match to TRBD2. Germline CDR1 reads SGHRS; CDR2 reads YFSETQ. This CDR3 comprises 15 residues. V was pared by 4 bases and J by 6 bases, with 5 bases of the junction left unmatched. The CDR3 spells CASSATSGKAGELFF. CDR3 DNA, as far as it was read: TGCGCCAGCAGCGCGACTAGCGGGAAGGCCGGGGAG.

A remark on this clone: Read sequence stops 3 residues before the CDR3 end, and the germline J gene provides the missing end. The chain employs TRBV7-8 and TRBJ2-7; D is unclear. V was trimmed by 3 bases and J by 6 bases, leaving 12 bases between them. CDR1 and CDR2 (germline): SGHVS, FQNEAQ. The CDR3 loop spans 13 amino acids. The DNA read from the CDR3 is TGTGCCAGCAGCTTTGGGCTCACCCGCGAG. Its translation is CASSFGLTRE. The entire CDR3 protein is CASSFGLTREQYF.

Here the CDR3 reads CASSALGRGNEQFF. CDR3 DNA, as far as it was read: TGCGCCAGCAGCGCCCTTGGAAGGGGTAATGAG. The chain couples TRBV5-1 to TRBJ2-1; D perhaps matches TRBD1 (5 bases). The CDR3 end falls 3 residues outside the read, so it is completed with the germline J gene. The CDR3 is 14 residues long. The germline V and J ends were trimmed by 4 bases and 7 bases, with 15 bases remaining between them. Looked up from germline, CDR1 is SGHRS and CDR2 is YFSETQ. Full variable domain (missing parts from reference TRBV5-1 and TRBJ2-1): KAGVTQTPRYLIKTRGQQVTLSCSPISGHRSVSWYQQTPGQGLQFLFEYFSETQRNKGNFPGRFSGRQFSNSRSEMNVSTLELGDSALYLCASSALGRGNEQFFGPGTRLTVL.

This chain's CDR3 is CASSRGYVGNTIYF. The part of the CDR3 DNA that was read is TGTGCCAGCAGCAGGGGGTACGTTGGAAACACC. The gene calls are TRBV12-3 or TRBV12-4 and TRBJ1-3, with TRBD1 matching over 7 bases. The CDR3 end is not reached by the read, which stops 3 residues before it; the germline J gene fills it in. Unmatched junction bases numbered 5, after V lost 6 bases and J lost 3 bases. This CDR3 has 14 amino acids.

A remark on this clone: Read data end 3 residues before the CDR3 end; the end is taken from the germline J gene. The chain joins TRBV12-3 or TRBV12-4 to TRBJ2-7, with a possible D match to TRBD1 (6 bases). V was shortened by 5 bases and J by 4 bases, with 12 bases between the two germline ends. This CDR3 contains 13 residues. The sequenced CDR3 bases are TGTGCCAGCAGTCGAAGGGGGTATTACGAG. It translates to CASSRRGYYE. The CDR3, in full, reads CASSRRGYYEQYF.

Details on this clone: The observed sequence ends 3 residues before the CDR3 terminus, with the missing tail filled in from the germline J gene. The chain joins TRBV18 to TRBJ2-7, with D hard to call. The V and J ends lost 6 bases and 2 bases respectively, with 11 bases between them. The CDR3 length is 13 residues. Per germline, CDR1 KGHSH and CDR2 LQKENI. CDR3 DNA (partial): TGTGCCAGCTCGATCGTAGCCACCTACGAG. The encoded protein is CASSIVATYE. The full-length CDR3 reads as CASSIVATYEQYF.

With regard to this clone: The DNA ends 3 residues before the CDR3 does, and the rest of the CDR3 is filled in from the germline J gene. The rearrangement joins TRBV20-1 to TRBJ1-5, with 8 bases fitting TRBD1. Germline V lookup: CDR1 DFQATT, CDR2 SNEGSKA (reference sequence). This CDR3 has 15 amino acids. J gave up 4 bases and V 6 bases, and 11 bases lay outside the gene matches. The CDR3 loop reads CSARETGALNQPQHF. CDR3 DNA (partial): TGCAGTGCCAGGGAGACAGGGGCCTTAAATCAGCCC.

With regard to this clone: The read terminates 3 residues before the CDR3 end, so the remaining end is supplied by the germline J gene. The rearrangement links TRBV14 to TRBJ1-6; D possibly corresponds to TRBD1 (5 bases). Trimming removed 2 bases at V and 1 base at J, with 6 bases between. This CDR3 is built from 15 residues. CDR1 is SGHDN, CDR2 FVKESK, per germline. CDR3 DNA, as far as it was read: TGTGCCAGCAGCCAACAGGGTTCCTATAATTCACCC. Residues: CASSQQGSYNSP. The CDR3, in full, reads CASSQQGSYNSPLHF.